This T cell receptor (beta chain) was retrieved from a study of regulatory T cells in long-lasting Graves disease. Findings of the study overall: The study found TRBV28, TRBJ1-2 and TRBJ2-5 favored in persistent disease.

About this clonotype itself: Antigen: not known. Possible read error: a much larger clone is one base away.

As for time point: newly diagnosed GD, antithyroid drugs for less than 3 months. PBMC-extracted RNA yielded the TCR library. The CDR3 has 14 residues. Trimming shortened V by 5 bases and J by 2 bases, and 12 bases separated the two germline ends. CDR1 is MNHEY and CDR2 is SMNVEV in the germline V gene (reference sequence). TCR beta libraries were built with iRepertoire HTBI primers and Arm-PCR of CDR3 regions. Authors' processing steps: Gene usage covered approximately 60 TRBV and 13 to 15 TRBJ segments. TCRdb ran MiXCR on the multiplex PCR reads and lists one entry per CDR3 protein. The V and J calls and clone size are TCRdb's, not the authors'. The profile shows about 540,000 distinct CDR3 sequences, around an eighth of them singletons. The same specimen was also included in a second study, on T cells in Graves' hyperthyroidism and ophthalmopathy. That study reports: Patients counted as stable if ophthalmopathy did not develop within 18 months.

The sample here was peripheral blood mononuclear cells (PBMCs), taken at new diagnosis, from a patient treated with antithyroid drugs. The chain combines TRBV27 with TRBJ2-5; D might be TRBD2 (6 bases). This sequence was found in a man aged 25 to 40 with Graves disease. The CDR3: CASSDWRVQETQYF. CDR3 DNA: TGTGCCAGCAGTGATTGGAGGGTACAAGAGACCCAGTACTTC.